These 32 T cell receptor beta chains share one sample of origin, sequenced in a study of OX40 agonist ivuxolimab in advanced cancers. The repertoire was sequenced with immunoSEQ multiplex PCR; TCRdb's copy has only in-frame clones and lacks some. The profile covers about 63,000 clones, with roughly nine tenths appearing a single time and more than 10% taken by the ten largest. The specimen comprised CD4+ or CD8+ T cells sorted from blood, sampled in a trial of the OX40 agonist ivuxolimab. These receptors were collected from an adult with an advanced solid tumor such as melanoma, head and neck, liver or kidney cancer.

The CDR3 DNA reads as TGTGCCAGCAGTTTATTAACAGGGGGTAATGGCTACACCTTC. Encoded protein: CASSLLTGGNGYTF. J is TRBJ1-2 and V is TRBV27, with 8 bases lining up with TRBD1. With 1 base clipped from V and 6 bases from J, the junction kept 4 bases outside the gene matches. Germline CDR1 and CDR2: MNHEY and SMNVEV (reference sequence). This CDR3 region has 14 residues.

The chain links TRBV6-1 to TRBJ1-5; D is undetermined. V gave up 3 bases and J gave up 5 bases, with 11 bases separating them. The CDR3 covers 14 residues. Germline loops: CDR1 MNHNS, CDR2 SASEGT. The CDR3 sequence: CASSDPAGYQPQHF. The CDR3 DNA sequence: TGTGCCAGCAGTGATCCGGCGGGGTATCAGCCCCAGCATTTT.

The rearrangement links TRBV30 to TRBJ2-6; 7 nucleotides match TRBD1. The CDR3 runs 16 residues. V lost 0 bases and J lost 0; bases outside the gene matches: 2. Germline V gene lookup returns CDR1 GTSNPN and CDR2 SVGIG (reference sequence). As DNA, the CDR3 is TGTGCCTGGAGTGTTCAGGGGGTCTCTGGGGCCAACGTCCTGACTTTC. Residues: CAWSVQGVSGANVLTF.

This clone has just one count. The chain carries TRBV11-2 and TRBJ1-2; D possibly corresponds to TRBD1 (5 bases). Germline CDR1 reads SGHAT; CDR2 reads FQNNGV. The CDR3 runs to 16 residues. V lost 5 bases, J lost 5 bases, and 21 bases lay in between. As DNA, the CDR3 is TGTGCCAGCAGCCCATTATTCTCCGGGACGGGATATGGCTACACCTTC. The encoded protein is CASSPLFSGTGYGYTF.

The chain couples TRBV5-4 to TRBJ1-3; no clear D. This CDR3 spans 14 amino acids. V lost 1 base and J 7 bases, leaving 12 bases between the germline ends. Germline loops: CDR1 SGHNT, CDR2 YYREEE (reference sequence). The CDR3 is CASSLTGLGNTIYF. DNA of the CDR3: TGTGCCAGCAGCTTGACCGGGTTGGGTAACACCATATATTTT.

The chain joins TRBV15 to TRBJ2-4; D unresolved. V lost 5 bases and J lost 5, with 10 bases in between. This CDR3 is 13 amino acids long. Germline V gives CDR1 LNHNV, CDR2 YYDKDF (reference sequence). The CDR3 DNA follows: TGTGCCACCAGCCTACGGAGAGAAAACATTCAGTACTTC. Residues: CATSLRRENIQYF.

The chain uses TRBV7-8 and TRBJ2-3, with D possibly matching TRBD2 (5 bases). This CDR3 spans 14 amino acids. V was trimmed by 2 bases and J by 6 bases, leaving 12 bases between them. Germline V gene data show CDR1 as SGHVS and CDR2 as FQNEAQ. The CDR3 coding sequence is TGTGCCAGCAGCTTATGGGGAGAACGGGATACGCAGTATTTT. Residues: CASSLWGERDTQYF.

This CDR3 reads CASSIGGFLYNEQFF. The CDR3 DNA reads as TGTGCCAGTAGTATTGGCGGGTTTTTATACAATGAGCAGTTCTTC. The genes are TRBV19 and TRBJ2-1, with D possibly being TRBD2 (5 bases). The CDR3 spans 15 residues. Germline V lookup: CDR1 LNHDA, CDR2 SQIVND (reference sequence). V shed 3 bases and J shed 4 bases, with 13 bases lying between them.

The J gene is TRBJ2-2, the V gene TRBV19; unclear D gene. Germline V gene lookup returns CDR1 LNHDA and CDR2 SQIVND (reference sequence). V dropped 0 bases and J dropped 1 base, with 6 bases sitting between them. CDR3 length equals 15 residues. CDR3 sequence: CASSIEQLNTGELFF. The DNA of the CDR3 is TGTGCCAGTAGTATAGAACAGCTGAACACCGGGGAGCTGTTTTTT.

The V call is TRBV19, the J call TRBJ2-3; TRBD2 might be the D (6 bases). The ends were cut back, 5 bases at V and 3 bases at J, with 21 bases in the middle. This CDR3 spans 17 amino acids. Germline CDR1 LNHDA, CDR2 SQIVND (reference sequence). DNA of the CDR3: TGTGCCAGTAGTTTATATAGCGGAACCCCCGGGACAGATACGCAGTATTTT. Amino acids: CASSLYSGTPGTDTQYF.

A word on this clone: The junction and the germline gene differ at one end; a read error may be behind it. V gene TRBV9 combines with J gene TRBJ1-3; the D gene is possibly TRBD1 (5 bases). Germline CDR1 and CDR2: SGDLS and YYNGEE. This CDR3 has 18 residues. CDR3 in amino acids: CASSPRVLGGSSGNTIYF. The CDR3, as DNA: TGTGCCAGCAGCCCCCGAGTTTTGGGGGGAAGCTCTGGAAATACCATATATTTT.

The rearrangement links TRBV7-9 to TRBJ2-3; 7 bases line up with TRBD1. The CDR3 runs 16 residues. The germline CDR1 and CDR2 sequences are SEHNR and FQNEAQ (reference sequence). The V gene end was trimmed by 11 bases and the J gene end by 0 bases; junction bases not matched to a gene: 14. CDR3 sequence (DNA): TGTGCCGGGGACATAATCGACAGGGTGAGCACAGATACGCAGTATTTT. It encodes CAGDIIDRVSTDTQYF.

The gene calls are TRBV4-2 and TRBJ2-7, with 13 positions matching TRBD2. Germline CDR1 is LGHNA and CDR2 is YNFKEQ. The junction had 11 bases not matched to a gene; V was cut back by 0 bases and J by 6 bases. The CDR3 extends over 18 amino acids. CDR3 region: CASSQEALAGGRNSEQYF. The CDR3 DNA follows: TGTGCCAGCAGCCAAGAAGCACTAGCGGGAGGGCGCAACTCCGAGCAGTACTTC.

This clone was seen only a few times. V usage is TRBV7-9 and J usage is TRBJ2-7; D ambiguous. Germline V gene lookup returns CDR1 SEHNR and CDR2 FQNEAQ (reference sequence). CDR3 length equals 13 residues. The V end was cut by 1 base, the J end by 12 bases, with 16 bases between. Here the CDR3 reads CASSLGPSPAPYF. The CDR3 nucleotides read TGTGCCAGCAGCTTAGGCCCGTCTCCAGCCCCGTACTTC.

CDR3 DNA sequence: TGTGCCAGCTACTCAGGGGTCGTGTATTTT. Amino acids: CASYSGVVYF. The rearrangement uses TRBV27 and TRBJ2-3; D perhaps matches TRBD1 (6 bases). Per germline, CDR1 MNHEY and CDR2 SMNVEV (reference sequence). Trimming pared 8 bases from V and 14 bases from J, leaving 14 bases between. The CDR3 consists of 10 residues.

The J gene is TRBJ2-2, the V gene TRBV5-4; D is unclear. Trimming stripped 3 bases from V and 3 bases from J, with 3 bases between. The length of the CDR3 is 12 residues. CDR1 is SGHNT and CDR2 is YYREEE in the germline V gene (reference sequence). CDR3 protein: CASSSYTGELFF. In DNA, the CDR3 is TGTGCCAGCAGCTCATACACCGGGGAGCTGTTTTTT.

The CDR3 protein is CASRISGGIDEQFF. The CDR3 DNA is TGTGCCAGTAGGATTAGCGGGGGGATCGATGAGCAGTTCTTC. The chain links TRBV19 to TRBJ2-1; 10 bases agree with TRBD2. The V gene's germline CDR1 is LNHDA and CDR2 SQIVND (reference sequence). V shed 6 bases, J shed 8 bases, and the junction held 7 bases outside the gene matches. This CDR3 has 14 residues.

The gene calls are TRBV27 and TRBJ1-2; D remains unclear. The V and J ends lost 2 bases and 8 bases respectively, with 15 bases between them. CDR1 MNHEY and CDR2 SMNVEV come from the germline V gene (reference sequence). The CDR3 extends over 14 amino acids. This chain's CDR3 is CASSLDSRVLGYTF. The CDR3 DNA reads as TGTGCCAGCAGTTTAGACTCGAGGGTCTTGGGCTACACCTTC.

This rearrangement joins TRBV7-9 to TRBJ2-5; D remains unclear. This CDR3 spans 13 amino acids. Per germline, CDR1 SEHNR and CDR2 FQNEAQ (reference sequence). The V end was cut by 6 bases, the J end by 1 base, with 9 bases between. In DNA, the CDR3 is TGTGCCAGCAGGCGGCAGCTCCAAGAGACCCAGTACTTC. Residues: CASRRQLQETQYF.

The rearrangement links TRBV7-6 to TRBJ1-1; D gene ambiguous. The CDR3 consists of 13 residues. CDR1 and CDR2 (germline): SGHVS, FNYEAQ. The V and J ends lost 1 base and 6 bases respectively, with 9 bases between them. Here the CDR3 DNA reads TGTGCCAGCAGCTTAGGGACGTCCGCTGAAGCTTTCTTT. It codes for CASSLGTSAEAFF.

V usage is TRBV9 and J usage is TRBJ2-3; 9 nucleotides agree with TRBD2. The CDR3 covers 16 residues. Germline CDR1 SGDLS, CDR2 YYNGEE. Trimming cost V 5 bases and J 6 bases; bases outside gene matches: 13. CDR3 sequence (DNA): TGTGCCAGCAGTGCGTCGGTGAATAGCGGGAGTGATACGCAGTATTTT. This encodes CASSASVNSGSDTQYF. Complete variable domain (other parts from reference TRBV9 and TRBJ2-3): DSGVTQTPKHLITATGQRVTLRCSPRSGDLSVYWYQQSLDQGLQFLIQYYNGEERAKGNILERFSAQQFPDLHSELNLSSLELGDSALYFCASSASVNSGSDTQYFGPGTRLTVL.

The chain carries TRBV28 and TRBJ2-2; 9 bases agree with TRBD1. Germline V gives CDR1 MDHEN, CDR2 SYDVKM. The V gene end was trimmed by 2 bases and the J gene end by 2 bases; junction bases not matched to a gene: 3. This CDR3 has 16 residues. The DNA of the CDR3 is TGTGCCAGCAGTTTAGGGACAGGGACCAACACCGGGGAGCTGTTTTTT. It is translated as CASSLGTGTNTGELFF.

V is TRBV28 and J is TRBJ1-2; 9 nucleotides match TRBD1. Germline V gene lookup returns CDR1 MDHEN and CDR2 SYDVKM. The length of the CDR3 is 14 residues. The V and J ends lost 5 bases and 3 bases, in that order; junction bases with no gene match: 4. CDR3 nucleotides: TGTGCCAGCAGTACGACAGGGGGGGACTATGGCTACACCTTC. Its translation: CASSTTGGDYGYTF.

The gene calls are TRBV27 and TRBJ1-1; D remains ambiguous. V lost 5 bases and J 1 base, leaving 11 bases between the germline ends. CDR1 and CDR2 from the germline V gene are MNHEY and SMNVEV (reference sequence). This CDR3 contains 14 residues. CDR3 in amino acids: CASSPRLKNTEAFF. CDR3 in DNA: TGTGCCAGCAGTCCCCGTTTAAAGAACACTGAAGCTTTCTTT.

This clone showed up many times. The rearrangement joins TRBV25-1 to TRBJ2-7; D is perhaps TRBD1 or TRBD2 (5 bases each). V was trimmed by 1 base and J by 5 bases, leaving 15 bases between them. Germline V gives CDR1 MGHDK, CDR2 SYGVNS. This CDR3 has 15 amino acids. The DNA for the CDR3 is TGTGCCAGCAGTGAATGGGGGACGGCAGGGAACGAGCAGTACTTC. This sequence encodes CASSEWGTAGNEQYF.

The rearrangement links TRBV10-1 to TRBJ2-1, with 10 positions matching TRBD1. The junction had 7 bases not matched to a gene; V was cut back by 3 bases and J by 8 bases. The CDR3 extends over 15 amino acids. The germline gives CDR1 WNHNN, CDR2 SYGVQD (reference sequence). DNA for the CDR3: TGCGCCAGCAGTGATCGGACAGGGGGTATAGATGAGCAGTTCTTC. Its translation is CASSDRTGGIDEQFF.

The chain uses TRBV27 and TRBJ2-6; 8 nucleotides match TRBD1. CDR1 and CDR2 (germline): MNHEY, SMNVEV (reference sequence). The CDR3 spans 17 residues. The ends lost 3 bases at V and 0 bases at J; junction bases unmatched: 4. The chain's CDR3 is CASSLTGEDSGANVLTF. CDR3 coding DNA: TGTGCCAGCAGTTTGACAGGGGAGGACTCTGGGGCCAACGTCCTGACTTTC.

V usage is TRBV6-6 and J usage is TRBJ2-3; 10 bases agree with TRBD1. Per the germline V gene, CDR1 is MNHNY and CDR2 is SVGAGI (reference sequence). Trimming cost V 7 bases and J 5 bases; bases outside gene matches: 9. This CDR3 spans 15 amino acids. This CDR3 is CASINRDRGGDTQYF. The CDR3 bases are TGTGCCAGCATCAACCGGGACAGGGGTGGAGATACGCAGTATTTT.

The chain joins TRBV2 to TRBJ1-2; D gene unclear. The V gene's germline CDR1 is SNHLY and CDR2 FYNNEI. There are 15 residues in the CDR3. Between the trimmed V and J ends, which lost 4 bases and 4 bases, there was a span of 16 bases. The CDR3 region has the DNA TGTGCCAGCAGTGGGTATCGGGATGCCAGCTATGGCTACACCTTC. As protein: CASSGYRDASYGYTF.

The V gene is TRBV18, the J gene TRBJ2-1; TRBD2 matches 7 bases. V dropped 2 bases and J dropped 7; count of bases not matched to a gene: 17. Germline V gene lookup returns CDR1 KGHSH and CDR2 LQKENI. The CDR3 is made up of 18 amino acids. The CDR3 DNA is TGTGCCAGCTCACCAACTTTACGTCTTGGACTAGAGGTAAATGAGCAGTTCTTC. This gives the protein CASSPTLRLGLEVNEQFF. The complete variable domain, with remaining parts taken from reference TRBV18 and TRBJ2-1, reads NAGVMQNPRHLVRRRGQEARLRCSPMKGHSHVYWYRQLPEEGLKFMVYLQKENIIDESGMPKERFSAEFPKEGPSILRIQQVVRGDSAAYFCASSPTLRLGLEVNEQFFGPGTRLTVL.

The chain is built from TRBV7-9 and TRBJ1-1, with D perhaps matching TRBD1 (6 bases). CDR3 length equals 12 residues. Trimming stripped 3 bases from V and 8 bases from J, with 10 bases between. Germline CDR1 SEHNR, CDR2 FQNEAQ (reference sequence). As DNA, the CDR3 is TGTGCCAGCAGCTTGGGGGCAGGGGAAGCTTTCTTT. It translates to CASSLGAGEAFF. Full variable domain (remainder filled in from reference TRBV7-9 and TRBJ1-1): DTGVSQNPRHKITKRGQNVTFRCDPISEHNRLYWYRQTLGQGPEFLTYFQNEAQLEKSRLLSDRFSAERPKGSFSTLEIQRTEQGDSAMYLCASSLGAGEAFFGQGTRLTVV.

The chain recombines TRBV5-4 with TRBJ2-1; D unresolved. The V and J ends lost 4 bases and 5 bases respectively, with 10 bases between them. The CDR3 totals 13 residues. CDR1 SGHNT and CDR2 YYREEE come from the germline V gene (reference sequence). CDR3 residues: CASSQEWDNEQFF. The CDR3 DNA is TGTGCCAGCAGCCAAGAGTGGGACAATGAGCAGTTCTTC.